This TCR beta chain was recorded in a study of cytomegalovirus exposure and HLA in healthy donors. Profiling relied on immunoSEQ multiplex PCR, and the TCRdb table lists in-frame clones only, not all of them. The sample holds some 150,000 clones; about 91% are singletons and the top ten take over 8.5%. Germline values: CDR1 MNHEY, CDR2 SVGAGI. The CDR3 contains 14 residues. Trimming took off 1 base at V and 8 bases at J, with 12 bases between the two ends. The sequenced sample was PBMCs. The rearrangement links TRBV6-5 to TRBJ2-1, with D maybe TRBD2 (5 bases). This clonotype was obtained from a woman aged 18-35 years in good health and CMV-seropositive. This CDR3 is CASSYYSEGDEQFF. In DNA form, the CDR3 reads TGTGCCAGCAGTTACTATAGTGAGGGCGATGAGCAGTTCTTC.